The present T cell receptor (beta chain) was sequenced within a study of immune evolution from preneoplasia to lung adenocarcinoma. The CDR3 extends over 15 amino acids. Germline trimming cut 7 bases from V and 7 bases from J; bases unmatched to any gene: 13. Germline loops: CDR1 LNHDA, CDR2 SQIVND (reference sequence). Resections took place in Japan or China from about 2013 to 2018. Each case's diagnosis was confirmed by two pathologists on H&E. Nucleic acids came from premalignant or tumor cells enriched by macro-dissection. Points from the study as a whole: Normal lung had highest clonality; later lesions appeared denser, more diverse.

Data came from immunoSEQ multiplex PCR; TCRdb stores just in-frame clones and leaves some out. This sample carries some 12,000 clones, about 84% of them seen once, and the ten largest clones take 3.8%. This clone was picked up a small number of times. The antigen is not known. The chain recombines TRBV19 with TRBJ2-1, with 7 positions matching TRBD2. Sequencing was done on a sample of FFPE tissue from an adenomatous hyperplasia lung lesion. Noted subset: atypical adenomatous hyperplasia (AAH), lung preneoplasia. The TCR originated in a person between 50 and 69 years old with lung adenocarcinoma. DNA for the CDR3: TGTGCCAGTATGGGAGGGCAAGGAGGGACTAATGAGCAGTTCTTC. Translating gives CASMGGQGGTNEQFF.